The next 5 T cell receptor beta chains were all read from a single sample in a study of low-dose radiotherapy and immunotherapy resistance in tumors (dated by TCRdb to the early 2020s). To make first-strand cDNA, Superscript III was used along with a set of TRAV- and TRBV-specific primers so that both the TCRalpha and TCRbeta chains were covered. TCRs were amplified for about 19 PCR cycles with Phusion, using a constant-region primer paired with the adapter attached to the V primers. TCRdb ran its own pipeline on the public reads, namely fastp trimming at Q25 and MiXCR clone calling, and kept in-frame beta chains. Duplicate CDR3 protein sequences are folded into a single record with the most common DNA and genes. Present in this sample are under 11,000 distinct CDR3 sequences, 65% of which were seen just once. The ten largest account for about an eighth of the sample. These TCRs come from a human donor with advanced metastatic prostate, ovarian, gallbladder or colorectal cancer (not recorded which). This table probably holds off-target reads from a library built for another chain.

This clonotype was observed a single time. The CDR3 protein is CASSDTRPHQNYGYTF. CDR3 nucleotide sequence: TGTGCCAGCAGTGACACGCGGCCTCATCAGAACTATGGCTACACCTTC. V usage is TRBV2 and J usage is TRBJ1-2; D gene ambiguous. In germline, CDR1 is SNHLY, CDR2 FYNNEI. The CDR3 runs to 16 residues. V dropped 3 bases and J dropped 2 bases, with 16 bases sitting between them.

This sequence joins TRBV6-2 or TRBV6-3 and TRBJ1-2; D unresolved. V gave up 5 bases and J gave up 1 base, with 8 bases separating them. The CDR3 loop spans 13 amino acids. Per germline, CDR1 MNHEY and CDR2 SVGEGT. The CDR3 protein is CASSPGSNYGYTF. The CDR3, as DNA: TGTGCCAGCAGTCCCGGCAGTAACTATGGCTACACCTTC.

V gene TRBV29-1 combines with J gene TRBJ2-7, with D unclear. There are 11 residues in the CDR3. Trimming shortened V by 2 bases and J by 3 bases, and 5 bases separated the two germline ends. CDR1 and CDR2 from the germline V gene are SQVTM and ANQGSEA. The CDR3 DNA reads TGCAGCGTTGAATCCAACTACGAGCAGTACTTC. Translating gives CSVESNYEQYF.

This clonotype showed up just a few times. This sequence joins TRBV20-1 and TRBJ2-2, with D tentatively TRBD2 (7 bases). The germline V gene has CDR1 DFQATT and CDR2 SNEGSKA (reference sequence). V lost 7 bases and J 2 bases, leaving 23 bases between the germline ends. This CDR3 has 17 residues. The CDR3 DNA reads TGCAGTGTCGTAAACTTCGGGGGGCCGAATAACACCGGGGAGCTGTTTTTT. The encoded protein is CSVVNFGGPNNTGELFF.

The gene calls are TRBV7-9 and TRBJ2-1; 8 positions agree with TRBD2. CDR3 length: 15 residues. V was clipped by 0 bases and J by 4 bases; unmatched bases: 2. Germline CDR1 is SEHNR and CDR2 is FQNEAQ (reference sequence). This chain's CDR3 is CASSLAAGAYNEQFF. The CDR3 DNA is TGTGCCAGCAGCTTAGCAGCGGGGGCGTACAATGAGCAGTTCTTC.